A single sample is the source of the 11 T cell receptor beta chains below, sequenced in a study of shared clonotypes between healthy human individuals. Data came from immunoSEQ multiplex PCR; TCRdb stores just in-frame clones and leaves some out. The sample carries approximately 980,000 clones, less than 85% recorded once. Sequences were obtained from memory CD4+ T cells sorted from blood. Subset defined: CD45RA-negative fraction. The receptors come from a man younger than 30 in good health.

This clone has just a few counts. The gene calls are TRBV27 and TRBJ1-5, with a possible D match to TRBD1 (5 bases). V dropped 4 bases and J dropped 7 bases, with 14 bases sitting between them. CDR3 length equals 14 residues. The germline V gene has CDR1 MNHEY and CDR2 SMNVEV (reference sequence). CDR3 protein: CASSSSRGEQPQHF. The CDR3 DNA is TGTGCCAGCAGTTCAAGTCGGGGGGAACAGCCCCAGCATTTT.

On this clone itself: This CDR3 is also generated by other DNA sequences in the sample. The chain recombines TRBV7-8 with TRBJ1-1; D is unresolved. The CDR3 has 13 amino acids. Germline V gene sequence: CDR1 SGHVS, CDR2 FQNEAQ. V lost 1 base and J lost 4, with 7 bases in between. CDR3 residues: CASSLGEGTEAFF. The CDR3 DNA reads as TGTGCCAGCAGCTTAGGAGAAGGCACTGAAGCTTTCTTT. Complete variable domain (other parts from reference TRBV7-8 and TRBJ1-1): GAGVSQSPRYKVAKRGQDVALRCDPISGHVSLFWYQQALGQGPEFLTYFQNEAQLDKSGLPSDRFFAERPEGSVSTLKIQRTQQEDSAVYLCASSLGEGTEAFFGQGTRLTVV.

This sequence joins TRBV11-2 and TRBJ2-7, with TRBD2 matching 9 bases. Germline CDR1 SGHAT, CDR2 FQNNGV. V shed 4 bases, J shed 7 bases, and the junction held 8 bases outside the gene matches. This CDR3 is 14 amino acids long. CDR3 sequence (DNA): TGTGCCAGCAGCTCCGGACTAGCGACCTGGGAGCAGTACTTC. Protein product: CASSSGLATWEQYF.

This clone was found a few times. The V gene is TRBV30, the J gene TRBJ1-1; weak D call: TRBD1 (5 bases). Germline-derived CDR1 and CDR2 are GTSNPN and SVGIG (reference sequence). CDR3 length: 12 residues. The germline V and J ends were trimmed by 8 bases and 1 base, with 11 bases remaining between them. The CDR3 protein is CARVGENTEAFF. The CDR3 DNA reads as TGTGCCCGAGTGGGGGAGAACACTGAAGCTTTCTTT.

This rearrangement joins TRBV30 to TRBJ2-7; D not certain. The CDR3 is 13 amino acids. Germline V gene data show CDR1 as GTSNPN and CDR2 as SVGIG (reference sequence). V was trimmed by 0 bases and J by 6 bases, leaving 12 bases between them. The CDR3 loop is CAWSVRPVVEQYF. CDR3 DNA sequence: TGTGCCTGGAGTGTACGACCGGTGGTCGAGCAGTACTTC.

Note on this clone: Other DNA sequences in the same sample also yield this CDR3. The chain links TRBV5-1 to TRBJ2-3; no clear D gene. The V gene's germline CDR1 is SGHRS and CDR2 YFSETQ. The length of the CDR3 is 14 residues. V lost 2 bases to trimming and J lost 4 bases, with 11 bases between them. The CDR3 is CASSLGGVADTQYF. The CDR3 coding sequence is TGCGCCAGCAGCTTAGGTGGGGTCGCAGATACGCAGTATTTT.

The chain is built from TRBV27 and TRBJ2-5; TRBD2 matches at 7 bases. Germline assignment: CDR1 MNHEY and CDR2 SMNVEV (reference sequence). The CDR3 runs to 14 residues. J gave up 6 bases and V 4 bases, and 8 bases lay outside the gene matches. CDR3: CASSSGTTFQTQYF. In DNA, the CDR3 is TGTGCCAGCAGTTCCGGGACTACCTTCCAGACCCAGTACTTC.

Note on this clone: A much larger clone sits a single nucleotide away, making a read error possible. The chain joins TRBV11-2 to TRBJ2-3; TRBD2 agrees at 10 bases. Germline V gives CDR1 SGHAT, CDR2 FQNNGV. The CDR3 covers 15 residues. V was pared by 3 bases and J by 1 base, with 1 base of the junction left unmatched. CDR3 in DNA: TGTGCCAGCAGCTTGGGGACTAGCGGCACAGATACGCAGTATTTT. Its protein is CASSLGTSGTDTQYF.

The V call is TRBV29-1, the J call TRBJ2-1; 7 bases fit TRBD2. This CDR3 comprises 13 residues. V lost 8 bases to trimming and J lost 3 bases; unmatched junction nucleotides: 7. Per the germline V gene, CDR1 is SQVTM and CDR2 is ANQGSEA. CDR3 DNA sequence: TGCAGCCTTCTGCCTAGCGGCTACAATGAGCAGTTCTTC. It yields the protein CSLLPSGYNEQFF.

In the case of this clone: At the DNA level, this CDR3 is encoded by other sequences in the same sample as well. This sequence joins TRBV6-6 and TRBJ1-5; the D gene is possibly TRBD1 (5 bases). The CDR3 spans 13 residues. Germline assignment: CDR1 MNHNY and CDR2 SVGAGI (reference sequence). The V end was cut by 6 bases, the J end by 3 bases, with 9 bases between. The CDR3 reads CASSIGDNQPQHF. DNA of the CDR3: TGTGCCAGCAGCATAGGGGACAATCAGCCCCAGCATTTT.

The rearrangement joins TRBV27 to TRBJ2-3; TRBD2 is a possible D gene (6 bases). CDR1 MNHEY and CDR2 SMNVEV come from the germline V gene (reference sequence). The CDR3 sequence is 17 residues long. V lost 4 bases and J 1 base, leaving 18 bases between the germline ends. CDR3 in amino acids: CASSSSGTLTRTDTQYF. CDR3 in DNA: TGTGCCAGCAGTTCATCCGGGACTCTAACCCGCACAGATACGCAGTATTTT.